This entry features one TCR beta chain sequence. What it binds is unknown. This entry belongs to a study of cytomegalovirus exposure and HLA in healthy donors. General study points: A later analysis, which compared TCR beta chains of equal frequency, found the HLA-associated ones more clonally expanded. Common viral pathogens seemed to be connected with several of the most significant clusters, according to a later analysis. Reportedly, a later analysis found an Asian-associated ancestry cluster had fewer N-insertions than the roughly 670-donor mean. As was reported, the classifier diagnosed cytomegalovirus status with high specificity and sensitivity.

Germline-derived CDR1 and CDR2 are MDHEN and SYDVKM. This CDR3 contains 12 residues. Trimming took 2 bases from V and 8 from J, leaving 6 bases between them. The PCR had 60 Vbeta and 13 Jbeta primers. Sequenced by immunoSEQ multiplex PCR; TCRdb stores in-frame clones only, minus some. Of about 160,000 clones detected, roughly 88% appear once; the ten largest clones hold about 6.8%. The sequenced sample consisted of PBMCs. The chain is built from TRBV28 and TRBJ2-2; D might be TRBD2 (6 bases). The origin of this receptor is a man aged 45-65 years in good health and CMV-seropositive. The CDR3 region is CASSLAGGELFF. CDR3 in DNA: TGTGCCAGCAGTTTAGCGGGGGGGGAGCTGTTTTTT.